This T cell receptor beta chain was identified during a study of CD8+ T cells in alopecia areata. In the study overall: The percentage of affected scalp area served as the score of severity for treated patients.

As the sequencing template, cDNA was produced by extracting RNA and reverse transcribing it. TCRdb keeps only in-frame clones here, not all; method: immunoSEQ multiplex PCR. The table lists 140,000 to 150,000 clones, nearly 55% of them singletons. Treatment noted: oral pan-JAK inhibitor, 5-10 mg twice daily. In germline, CDR1 is MGHRA, CDR2 YSYEKL. V lost 7 bases, J lost 4 bases, and 15 bases lay in between. This CDR3 has 14 residues. The TCR originated in a human donor with alopecia areata. The rearrangement joins TRBV4-1 to TRBJ2-3; D possibly corresponds to TRBD2 (6 bases). The input for sequencing was CD8+ T cells sorted from blood, taken at week 4, from a patient treated with tofacitinib. CDR3 in DNA: TGCGCCAGCACCCCGGGACCGGGGGCAGATACGCAGTATTTT. It is translated as CASTPGPGADTQYF.